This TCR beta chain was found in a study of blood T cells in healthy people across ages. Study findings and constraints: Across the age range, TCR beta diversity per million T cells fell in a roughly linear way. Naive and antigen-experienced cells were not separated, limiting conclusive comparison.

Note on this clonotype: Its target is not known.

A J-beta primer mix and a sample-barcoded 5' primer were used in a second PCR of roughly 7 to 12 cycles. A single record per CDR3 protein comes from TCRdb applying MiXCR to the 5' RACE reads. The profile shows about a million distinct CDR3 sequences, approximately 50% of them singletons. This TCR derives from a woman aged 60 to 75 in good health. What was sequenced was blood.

In DNA form, the CDR3 reads TGTGCCAGCAGCCAAGAGAGGGGACTAGCGAAGTTGGAGACCCAGTTCTTC. Translated, it gives CASSQERGLAKLETQFF. The chain is built from TRBV3-1 and TRBJ2-1, with 10 nucleotides matching TRBD2. This CDR3 has 17 amino acids. After removal of 0 bases from V and 13 bases from J, the junction contained 15 bases not matched to a gene. Germline V gene sequence: CDR1 LGHDT, CDR2 YNNKEL (reference sequence).